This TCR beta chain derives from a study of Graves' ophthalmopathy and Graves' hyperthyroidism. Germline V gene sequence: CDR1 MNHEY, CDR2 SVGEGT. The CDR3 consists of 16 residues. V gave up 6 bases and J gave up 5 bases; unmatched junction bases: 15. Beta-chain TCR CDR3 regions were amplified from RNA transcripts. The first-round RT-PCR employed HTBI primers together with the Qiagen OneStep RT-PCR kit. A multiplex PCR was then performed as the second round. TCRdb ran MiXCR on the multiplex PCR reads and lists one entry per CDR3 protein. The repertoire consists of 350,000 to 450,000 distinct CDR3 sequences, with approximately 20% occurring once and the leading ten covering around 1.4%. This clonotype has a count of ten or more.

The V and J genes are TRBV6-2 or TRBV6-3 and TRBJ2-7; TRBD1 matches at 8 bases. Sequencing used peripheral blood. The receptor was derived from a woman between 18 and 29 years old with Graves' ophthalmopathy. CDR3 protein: CASRLTWTGPFNEQYF. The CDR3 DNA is TGTGCCAGCAGACTAACCTGGACAGGGCCTTTCAACGAGCAGTACTTC.